This TCR beta chain is drawn from a study of T-cell memory formation after mild COVID-19. Study in general: Largely donor-specific sequence clusters came from two donors. Study findings and constraints: The study detected some responding clones in pre-infection memory, suggesting cross-reactive memory joined.

The CDR3 covers 14 residues. Germline values: CDR1 MGHRA, CDR2 YSYEKL. V lost 4 bases and J 2 bases, leaving 11 bases between the germline ends. Using constant-segment primers, 5'RACE produced TCR alpha and TCR beta cDNA libraries carrying sample barcodes and UMIs. TCRdb independently ran MiXCR on the 5' RACE reads; one entry per CDR3 protein. The sample has roughly 510,000 distinct CDR3 sequences; around 15% are singletons. A few counts support this clonotype. Its target is unknown. Sequencing was carried out using PBMCs or a T cell subset sorted from them (not recorded which). This receptor was taken from an adult woman who had mild COVID-19 (a few samples of this study predate the infection). Cell type and time point are not known. This chain joins TRBV4-1 and TRBJ2-5; the D is unclear. CDR3 amino acids: CASSREDGQETQYF. The CDR3 DNA is TGCGCCAGCAGCCGAGAGGACGGTCAAGAGACCCAGTACTTC.